This entry lists 21 T cell receptor beta chains sequenced from one sample in a study of vaccination and CD4 T cells after COVID-19. These TCRs' antigens remain unknown. Researchers used the Oncomine TCR Beta short-read assay to sequence DNA from cultured CD4+ T cells. TCRdb redid the calling of the PCR reads with MiXCR, one entry per CDR3 protein. The table shows 13,000 or so distinct CDR3 sequences, with about 50% occurring only once. The treatment here: roughly ten-day PBMC culture with coronavirus spike peptide pools or control peptides (ViraFEST assay). The specimen sequenced was CD4+ T cells from blood, cultured in vitro. These receptors originate from a human donor who had recovered from COVID-19.

The rearrangement joins TRBV27 to TRBJ2-2; no firm D call. Germline lookup yields CDR1 MNHEY and CDR2 SMNVEV (reference sequence). Trimming pared 3 bases from V and 2 bases from J, leaving 7 bases between. This CDR3 contains 14 residues. CDR3 DNA: TGTGCCAGCAGTTTTGAAGTTAACACCGGGGAGCTGTTTTTT. Translation: CASSFEVNTGELFF.

The V and J genes are TRBV6-1 and TRBJ1-5; possible D gene TRBD1, 5 bases. The CDR3 sequence is 17 residues long. The germline gives CDR1 MNHNS, CDR2 SASEGT. Trimming removed 5 bases from V and 0 bases from J, with 17 bases in between. CDR3 sequence (DNA): TGTGCCAGCAGTCCGAGGGGAGCGGGAAATAGCAATCAGCCCCAGCATTTT. This codes for CASSPRGAGNSNQPQHF.

In DNA form, the CDR3 reads TGTGCCAGCAGTGCTCTAGCGGGGGTTTACAATGAGCAGTTCTTC. Translating it yields CASSALAGVYNEQFF. The chain is built from TRBV19 and TRBJ2-1; 10 bases match TRBD2. This CDR3 has 15 residues. The V segment lost 9 bases and the J segment 4 bases; nucleotides outside the gene matches: 9. Germline lookup yields CDR1 LNHDA and CDR2 SQIVND (reference sequence).

This clonotype occurred a few times. The rearrangement links TRBV7-2 to TRBJ2-1, with TRBD2 matching over 11 bases. The CDR3 consists of 16 residues. The V gene's germline CDR1 is SGHTA and CDR2 FQGNSA. Trimming removed 4 bases from V and 3 bases from J; junction bases left unmatched: 5. CDR3 DNA: TGTGCCAGCAGCTCTTTAGCGGGGGGGCGCTACAATGAGCAGTTCTTC. Protein product: CASSSLAGGRYNEQFF.

This clonotype came up a few times. V and J are TRBV7-9 and TRBJ1-1; unclear D gene. The germline V gene has CDR1 SEHNR and CDR2 FQNEAQ (reference sequence). This CDR3 is built from 14 residues. Trimming removed 5 bases from V and 7 bases from J, with 17 bases in between. This chain's CDR3 is CASSQLDGRSEAFF. CDR3 nucleotides: TGTGCCAGCAGCCAGTTGGATGGGCGCAGTGAAGCTTTCTTT.

The chain has TRBV28 and TRBJ1-2; no definite D call. Germline V gene lookup returns CDR1 MDHEN and CDR2 SYDVKM. The V and J ends lost 7 bases and 4 bases respectively, with 13 bases between them. There are 13 residues in the CDR3. The DNA of the CDR3 is TGTGCCAGCAACCTCCCAGGCATCTATGGCTACACCTTC. It translates to CASNLPGIYGYTF.

V and J are TRBV30 and TRBJ1-5; D may be TRBD1 (6 bases). V was cut by 2 bases and J by 7 bases, with 15 bases left in between. The CDR3 spans 14 residues. CDR1 and CDR2 (germline): GTSNPN, SVGIG (reference sequence). CDR3 DNA sequence: TGTGCCTGGAGTCGCAGGGGTATGGGGCAGCCCCAGCATTTT. Translating gives CAWSRRGMGQPQHF.

The CDR3 nucleotides read TGTGCCAGCATTCCAACAGGGGGCGCCGCTGAAGCTTTCTTT. Amino acid sequence: CASIPTGGAAEAFF. This chain uses TRBV12-3 or TRBV12-4 with TRBJ1-1, with 9 positions matching TRBD1. This CDR3 region has 14 residues. After removal of 7 bases from V and 6 bases from J, the junction contained 9 bases not matched to a gene.

The rearrangement uses TRBV5-1 and TRBJ2-7; a possible D gene is TRBD1 (5 bases). Deletions cut 0 bases from V and 3 bases from J, with 13 bases between. Germline V gene sequence: CDR1 SGHRS, CDR2 YFSETQ. This CDR3 is 15 amino acids long. CDR3 DNA: TGCGCCAGCAGCTTGGCCGGCAGGGCGCGCTACGAGCAGTACTTC. Protein: CASSLAGRARYEQYF.

There are a few counts of this clonotype. This chain uses TRBV21-1 with TRBJ2-3; the table's D call, TRBD1, was not checked against the DNA. TRBV21-1 is annotated as a pseudogene. The CDR3 is 16 amino acids. CDR3 coding DNA: TGTGCCAGCAGCAATCGGACAGGCCTCAGGGCAGATACGCAGTATTTT. Encoded protein: CASSNRTGLRADTQYF.

The genes are TRBV15 and TRBJ2-5; D remains unclear. V was trimmed by 0 bases and J by 5 bases, leaving 10 bases between them. Germline V lookup: CDR1 LNHNV, CDR2 YYDKDF (reference sequence). This CDR3 comprises 14 residues. Here the CDR3 DNA reads TGTGCCACCAGCAGAGACCGGCTGGGGGAGACCCAGTACTTC. Its protein product is CATSRDRLGETQYF.

This clonotype has more than one count but fewer than ten. V and J are TRBV2 and TRBJ2-2; tentatively, D is TRBD1 or TRBD2 (7 bases each). Trimming took 7 bases from V and 7 from J, leaving 13 bases between them. The CDR3 runs 13 residues. The germline gives CDR1 SNHLY, CDR2 FYNNEI. CDR3 coding DNA: TGTGCCAGCATAGACAGGGAGGGCGGGGAGCTGTTTTTT. Its protein product is CASIDREGGELFF.

Here the CDR3 reads CASSARAGNSPLHF. The CDR3 nucleotides read TGTGCCAGCAGTGCAAGGGCGGGGAATTCACCCCTCCACTTT. The V call is TRBV2, the J call TRBJ1-6, with D uncertain. Looked up from germline, CDR1 is SNHLY and CDR2 is FYNNEI. The CDR3 consists of 14 residues. The V end was cut by 4 bases, the J end by 7 bases, with 11 bases between.

By share, this clonotype ranks as large. The chain employs TRBV11-2 and TRBJ1-2, with 7 bases that match TRBD1. With V trimmed by 5 bases and J by 4 bases, 7 bases remained unmatched. The CDR3 has 14 residues. Germline CDR1 is SGHAT and CDR2 is FQNNGV. CDR3 nucleotide sequence: TGTGCCAGCAGCCACAGGGGCCGGACCTATGGCTACACCTTC. As protein: CASSHRGRTYGYTF. The full variable domain, with the rest looked up from reference TRBV11-2 and TRBJ1-2, is EAGVAQSPRYKIIEKRQSVAFWCNPISGHATLYWYQQILGQGPKLLIQFQNNGVVDDSQLPKDRFSAERLKGVDSTLKIQPAKLEDSAVYLCASSHRGRTYGYTFGSGTRLTVV.

This clonotype has just a few counts. The V call is TRBV19, the J call TRBJ1-5; D is perhaps TRBD1 (5 bases). The CDR3 runs 18 residues. Germline-derived CDR1 and CDR2 are LNHDA and SQIVND (reference sequence). The V end lost 0 bases, the J end lost 0 bases, and 15 bases lay between the germline ends. CDR3 nucleotides: TGTGCCAGTAGTATAGATCAGGGCAGCCAGTATAGCAATCAGCCCCAGCATTTT. As protein: CASSIDQGSQYSNQPQHF.

This clonotype turned up a few times. The chain couples TRBV7-9 to TRBJ1-1, with a tentative D call TRBD1 (5 bases). Germline CDR1 SEHNR, CDR2 FQNEAQ (reference sequence). V shed 9 bases and J shed 4 bases, with 12 bases lying between them. This CDR3 has 12 residues. CDR3 nucleotides: TGTGCCAGTATGGGACGCAGCACTGAAGCTTTCTTT. Residues: CASMGRSTEAFF.

V usage is TRBV7-9 and J usage is TRBJ2-7, with 7 nucleotides matching TRBD1. CDR1 is SEHNR, CDR2 FQNEAQ, per germline (reference sequence). The CDR3 has 14 amino acids. Germline trimming cut 6 bases from V and 6 bases from J; bases unmatched to any gene: 11. The CDR3 spells CASRRRTGDGEQYF. The CDR3 DNA reads TGTGCCAGCAGGCGGCGAACAGGGGATGGCGAGCAGTACTTC.

The genes are TRBV5-1 and TRBJ2-5; weak D call: TRBD2 (7 bases). The CDR3 length is 16 residues. Germline lookup yields CDR1 SGHRS and CDR2 YFSETQ. Trimming left V 0 bases short and J 1 base short, with 13 bases between. The DNA for the CDR3 is TGCGCCAGCAGCTTGGGGGCGGGGGCCATCCAAGAGACCCAGTACTTC. Its translation is CASSLGAGAIQETQYF.

The chain uses TRBV6-5 and TRBJ1-2; D gene uncertain. This CDR3 spans 15 amino acids. V gave up 0 bases and J gave up 6 bases, with 14 bases separating them. Germline lookup yields CDR1 MNHEY and CDR2 SVGAGI. CDR3 nucleotides: TGTGCCAGCAGTTACTCTCTTCCCTCTAGGGATGGCTACACCTTC. Translated: CASSYSLPSRDGYTF.

V gene TRBV10-3 combines with J gene TRBJ2-3; tentatively, D is TRBD1 (5 bases). Germline V gene lookup returns CDR1 ENHRY and CDR2 SYGVKD. The CDR3 has 14 amino acids. Trimming took 10 bases from V and 2 from J, leaving 16 bases between them. The DNA of the CDR3 is TGTGCCACCAGGGTGGACGGATACACAGATACGCAGTATTTT. This translates into CATRVDGYTDTQYF.

This clonotype was recorded a few times. Here the CDR3 DNA reads TGTGCCAGCAGCCAAACTGGACAGGAGGATAATGAAAAACTGTTTTTT. Residues: CASSQTGQEDNEKLFF. The genes are TRBV7-9 and TRBJ1-4; 7 nucleotides line up with TRBD1. The CDR3 contains 16 residues. Germline CDR1 SEHNR, CDR2 FQNEAQ (reference sequence). V was pared by 5 bases and J by 4 bases, with 10 bases of the junction left unmatched.